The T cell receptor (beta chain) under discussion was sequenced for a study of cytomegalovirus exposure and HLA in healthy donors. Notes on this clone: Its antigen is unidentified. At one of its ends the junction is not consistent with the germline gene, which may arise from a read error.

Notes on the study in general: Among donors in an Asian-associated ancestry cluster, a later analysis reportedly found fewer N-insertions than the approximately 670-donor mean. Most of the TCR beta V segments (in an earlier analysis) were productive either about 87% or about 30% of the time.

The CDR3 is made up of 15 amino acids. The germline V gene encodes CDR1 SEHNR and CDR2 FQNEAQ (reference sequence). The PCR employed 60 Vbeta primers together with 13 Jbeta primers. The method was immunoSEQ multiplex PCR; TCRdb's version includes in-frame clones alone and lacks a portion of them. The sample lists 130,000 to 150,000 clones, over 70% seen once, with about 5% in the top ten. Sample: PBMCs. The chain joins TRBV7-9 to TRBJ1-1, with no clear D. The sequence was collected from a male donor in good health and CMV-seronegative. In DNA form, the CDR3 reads TGTTCCAGCAGCTTAGTGGCCTCTCTGAACACTGAAGCTTTCTTT. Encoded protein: CSSSLVASLNTEAFF.